Presented here are 11 T cell receptor beta chains from one specimen sequenced in a study of shared clonotypes between healthy human individuals. The method was immunoSEQ multiplex PCR; TCRdb's version includes in-frame clones alone and lacks a portion of them. The sample shows roughly 2 million clones, about 95% of them seen only once. Naive CD8 cells lacked CD45RO and underwent positive selection for CCR7, leaving out terminally differentiated effector memory CD45RA+ cells. Sequencing input: naive CD8+ T cells sorted from blood. The receptors come from a man between 18 and 35 years old in good health.

The chain has TRBV11-2 and TRBJ1-4, with D uncertain. The germline V gene encodes CDR1 SGHAT and CDR2 FQNNGV. The CDR3 totals 13 residues. Trimming cost V 4 bases and J 8 bases, with 11 bases left between them. CDR3 sequence (DNA): TGTGCCAGCAGCTCTTTCTCAGGAGAAAAACTGTTTTTT. This gives the protein CASSSFSGEKLFF.

This clone appeared a single time. The V and J genes are TRBV7-8 and TRBJ2-7; no clear D gene. V was cut by 4 bases and J by 5 bases, with 9 bases left in between. Germline CDR1 SGHVS, CDR2 FQNEAQ. This CDR3 spans 12 amino acids. DNA for the CDR3: TGTGCCAGCAGCTGGACCAAGAACGAGCAGTACTTC. Protein: CASSWTKNEQYF. Drawing the rest from reference TRBV7-8 and TRBJ2-7, the complete variable domain is GAGVSQSPRYKVAKRGQDVALRCDPISGHVSLFWYQQALGQGPEFLTYFQNEAQLDKSGLPSDRFFAERPEGSVSTLKIQRTQQEDSAVYLCASSWTKNEQYFGPGTRLTVT.

The rearrangement joins TRBV4-1 to TRBJ2-2; 8 bases map to TRBD2. Per the germline V gene, CDR1 is MGHRA and CDR2 is YSYEKL. The CDR3 is 17 residues long. The ends lost 0 bases at V and 5 bases at J; junction bases unmatched: 8. The CDR3 reads CASSQDLEREGTGELFF. CDR3 coding DNA: TGCGCCAGCAGCCAAGATTTAGAACGGGAGGGGACCGGGGAGCTGTTTTTT.

This chain links TRBV6-6 with TRBJ2-7; TRBD2 agrees at 10 bases. Germline loops: CDR1 MNHNY, CDR2 SVGAGI (reference sequence). Trimming at V came to 5 bases and at J to 7 bases, leaving 11 bases not matched to a gene. The CDR3 loop spans 15 amino acids. For the CDR3, the DNA is TGTGCCAGCAGTCCCCCAGCGGGAGGGCCAGGGGAGCAGTACTTC. It is translated as CASSPPAGGPGEQYF.

The chain joins TRBV10-1 to TRBJ2-7; TRBD1 agrees at 9 bases. V lost 11 bases, J lost 4 bases, and 15 bases stayed unmatched. Germline lookup yields CDR1 WNHNN and CDR2 SYGVQD (reference sequence). CDR3 length equals 15 residues. For the CDR3, the DNA is TGCGCCCGCGGTGAGAGTGGACAGGGGTCATACGAGCAGTACTTC. Encoded protein: CARGESGQGSYEQYF.

The chain has TRBV6-1 and TRBJ2-7; D unclear. V lost 5 bases and J 2 bases, leaving 10 bases between the germline ends. The CDR3 totals 13 residues. Germline CDR1 reads MNHNS; CDR2 reads SASEGT. The CDR3 DNA is TGTGCCAGCAGTCAGACCCCCACCTACGAGCAGTACTTC. Its protein product is CASSQTPTYEQYF.

The CDR3 bases are TGTGCCAGCAGCTCAGGAACAGGTCCTAACTATGGCTACACCTTC. It encodes CASSSGTGPNYGYTF. The chain links TRBV13 to TRBJ1-2; weak D call: TRBD1 (5 bases). CDR3 length: 15 amino acids. Trimming pared 4 bases from V and 0 bases from J, leaving 12 bases between. Germline lookup yields CDR1 PRHDT and CDR2 FYEKMQ (reference sequence).

The chain is built from TRBV5-1 and TRBJ1-5, with 8 bases aligning to TRBD1. This CDR3 contains 18 residues. Germline CDR1 and CDR2: SGHRS and YFSETQ. V lost 0 bases to trimming and J lost 4 bases; unmatched junction nucleotides: 12. CDR3 coding DNA: TGCGCCAGCAGCTTGGACCCTGGACAGGGTGATGGAAATCAGCCCCAGCATTTT. This codes for CASSLDPGQGDGNQPQHF.

This rearrangement joins TRBV13 to TRBJ1-5, with TRBD1 identical over 8 bases. The germline V gene has CDR1 PRHDT and CDR2 FYEKMQ (reference sequence). The length of the CDR3 is 15 residues. After removal of 5 bases from V and 4 bases from J, the junction contained 7 bases not matched to a gene. In nucleotides, the CDR3 is TGTGCCAGCAGCCCTGGGACAGGAGTTAATCAGCCCCAGCATTTT. Translated, it gives CASSPGTGVNQPQHF.

The genes are TRBV4-3 and TRBJ2-5; TRBD2 matches at 7 bases. The end of the DNA fits TRBJ2-7 better, so the J call may be wrong. CDR1 LGHNA and CDR2 YSLEER come from the germline V gene. CDR3 size: 13 residues. CDR3 in amino acids: CASSQGTSYEQYF. Written as DNA, the CDR3 is TGCGCCAGCAGCCAAGGGACTAGCTACGAGCAGTACTTC.

The V and J genes are TRBV10-2 and TRBJ2-5; TRBD2 might be the D (6 bases). The V and J ends lost 2 bases and 5 bases respectively, with 18 bases between them. The CDR3 contains 16 residues. The germline CDR1 and CDR2 sequences are WSHSY and SAAADI. For the CDR3, the DNA is TGCGCCAGCAGTGAGGGGGGGTCTTTGGTAGCGGAGACCCAGTACTTC. Translating gives CASSEGGSLVAETQYF.